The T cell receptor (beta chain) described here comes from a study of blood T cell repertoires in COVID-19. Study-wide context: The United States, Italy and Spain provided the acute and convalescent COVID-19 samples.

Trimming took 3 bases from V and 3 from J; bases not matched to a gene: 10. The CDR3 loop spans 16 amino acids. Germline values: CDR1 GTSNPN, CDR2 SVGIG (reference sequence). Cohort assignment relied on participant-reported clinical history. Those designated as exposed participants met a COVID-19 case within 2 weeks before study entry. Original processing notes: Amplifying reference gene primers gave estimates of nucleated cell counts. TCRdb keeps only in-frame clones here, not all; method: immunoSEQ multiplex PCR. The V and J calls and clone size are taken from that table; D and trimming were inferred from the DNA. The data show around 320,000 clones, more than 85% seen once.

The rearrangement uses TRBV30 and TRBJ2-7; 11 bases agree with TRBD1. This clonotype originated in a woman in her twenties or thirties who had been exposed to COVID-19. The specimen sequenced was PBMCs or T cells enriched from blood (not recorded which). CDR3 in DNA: TGTGCCTGGAGCCATTTGGGGACAGGGGGGATCTACGAGCAGTACTTC. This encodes CAWSHLGTGGIYEQYF.